The text below deals with one T cell receptor (beta chain). The CDR3 is made up of 12 amino acids. V was trimmed by 5 bases and J by 5 bases, leaving 10 bases between them. Germline V CDR1 and CDR2: SGHAT, FQNNGV. Sequencing used immunoSEQ multiplex PCR; TCRdb keeps in-frame clones, though not all of them. The table shows fewer than 200,000 clones, with approximately 92% occurring only once. This entry comes from a study of control samples from healthy donors and cancer patients. This receptor was taken from a man aged 25-40 years in good health. This chain links TRBV11-2 with TRBJ2-7; D gene uncertain. Sequenced sample: blood. The CDR3 DNA reads TGTGCCAGCAGCCGACCTTACAACGAGCAGTACTTC. Protein product: CASSRPYNEQYF.